This T cell receptor (beta chain) was profiled in a study of blood T cell repertoires in COVID-19. Study at large: PBMCs, B-cell-depleted T cells, or T cells were the source of the cDNA or gDNA that made up the material.

How the authors handled the data: Reference gene primer amplification yielded estimated nucleated cell counts. Sequencing used immunoSEQ multiplex PCR; TCRdb keeps in-frame clones, though not all of them. V, J and clone size reflect that table, while D and trimming were determined from the DNA. The sample shows about 68,000 clones, roughly 89% of them seen only once. The source material was peripheral blood. This clonotype was obtained from a man in his forties or fifties with active COVID-19.

DNA for the CDR3: TGTGCCAGCAGCGCGTCCAGGGGGCTTCGTGGCTACACCTTC. Translating gives CASSASRGLRGYTF. The chain recombines TRBV25-1 with TRBJ1-2; the match to TRBD1 covers 8 bases. Trimming removed 6 bases from V and 7 bases from J; junction bases left unmatched: 10. This CDR3 contains 14 residues. Germline V gene lookup returns CDR1 MGHDK and CDR2 SYGVNS.